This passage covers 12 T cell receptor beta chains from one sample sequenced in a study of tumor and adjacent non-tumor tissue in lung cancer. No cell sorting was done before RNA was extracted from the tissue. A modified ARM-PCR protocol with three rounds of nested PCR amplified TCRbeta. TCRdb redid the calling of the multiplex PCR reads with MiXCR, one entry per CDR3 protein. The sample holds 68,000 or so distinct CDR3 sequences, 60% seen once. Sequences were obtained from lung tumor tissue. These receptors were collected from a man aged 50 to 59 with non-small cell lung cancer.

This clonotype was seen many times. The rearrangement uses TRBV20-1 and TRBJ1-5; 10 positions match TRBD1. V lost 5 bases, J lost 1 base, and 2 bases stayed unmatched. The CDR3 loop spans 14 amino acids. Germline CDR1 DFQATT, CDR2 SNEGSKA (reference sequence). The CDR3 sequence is CSAAGQGSNQPQHF. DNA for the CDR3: TGCAGTGCTGCGGGACAGGGGAGCAATCAGCCCCAGCATTTT.

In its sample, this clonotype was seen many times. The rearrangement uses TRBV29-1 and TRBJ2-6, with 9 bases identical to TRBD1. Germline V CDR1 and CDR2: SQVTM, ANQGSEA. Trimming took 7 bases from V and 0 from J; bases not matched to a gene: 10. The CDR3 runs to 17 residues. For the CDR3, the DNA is TGCAGCGCCGGACAGGGGACGCTCGGCTCTGGGGCCAACGTCCTGACTTTC. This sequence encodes CSAGQGTLGSGANVLTF.

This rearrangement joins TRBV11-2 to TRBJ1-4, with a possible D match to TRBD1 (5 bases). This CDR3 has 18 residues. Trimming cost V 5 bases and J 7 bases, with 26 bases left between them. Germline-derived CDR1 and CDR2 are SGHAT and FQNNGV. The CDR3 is CASSQHVWEKGLIEKLFF. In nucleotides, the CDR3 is TGTGCCAGCAGCCAACACGTTTGGGAAAAGGGACTTATTGAAAAACTGTTTTTT.

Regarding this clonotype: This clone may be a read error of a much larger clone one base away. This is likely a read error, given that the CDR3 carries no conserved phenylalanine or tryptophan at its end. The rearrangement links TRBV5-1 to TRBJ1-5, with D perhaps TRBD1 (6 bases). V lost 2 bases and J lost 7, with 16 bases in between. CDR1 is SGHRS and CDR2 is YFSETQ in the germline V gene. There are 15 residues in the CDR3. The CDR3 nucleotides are TGCGCCAGCAGCTTCGAAGGATTTAGGGGGCAGCCCCAGCATCTT. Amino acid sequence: CASSFEGFRGQPQHL.

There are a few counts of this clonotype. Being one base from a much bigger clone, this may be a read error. CDR3 amino acids: CSAGGQGLKGYTF. As DNA, the CDR3 is TGCAGCGCTGGTGGACAGGGGCTTAAAGGCTACACCTTC. The rearrangement links TRBV29-1 to TRBJ1-2, with 9 bases aligning to TRBD1. This CDR3 comprises 13 residues. The germline gives CDR1 SQVTM, CDR2 ANQGSEA. V dropped 7 bases and J dropped 8; count of bases not matched to a gene: 11.

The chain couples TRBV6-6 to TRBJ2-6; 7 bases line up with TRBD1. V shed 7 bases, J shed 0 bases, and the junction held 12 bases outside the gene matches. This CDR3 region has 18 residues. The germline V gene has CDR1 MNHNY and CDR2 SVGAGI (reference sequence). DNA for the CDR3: TGTGCCAGCAATCGCCCGGGACAGTGCGTCTCTGGGGCCAACGTCCTGACTTTC. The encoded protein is CASNRPGQCVSGANVLTF.

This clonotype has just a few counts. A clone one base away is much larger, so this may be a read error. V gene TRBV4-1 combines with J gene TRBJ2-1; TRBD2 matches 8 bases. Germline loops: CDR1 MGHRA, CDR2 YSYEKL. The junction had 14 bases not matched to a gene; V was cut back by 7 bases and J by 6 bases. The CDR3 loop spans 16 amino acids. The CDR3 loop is CASNHGPGLVLNEQFF. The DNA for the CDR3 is TGCGCCAGCAACCATGGCCCGGGACTAGTCCTCAATGAGCAGTTCTTC.

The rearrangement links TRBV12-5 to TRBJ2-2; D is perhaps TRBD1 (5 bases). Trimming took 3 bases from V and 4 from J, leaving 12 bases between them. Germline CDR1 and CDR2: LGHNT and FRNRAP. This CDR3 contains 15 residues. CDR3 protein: CASGFLSGFTGELFF. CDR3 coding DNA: TGTGCTAGTGGTTTCCTGTCAGGGTTCACCGGGGAGCTGTTTTTT.

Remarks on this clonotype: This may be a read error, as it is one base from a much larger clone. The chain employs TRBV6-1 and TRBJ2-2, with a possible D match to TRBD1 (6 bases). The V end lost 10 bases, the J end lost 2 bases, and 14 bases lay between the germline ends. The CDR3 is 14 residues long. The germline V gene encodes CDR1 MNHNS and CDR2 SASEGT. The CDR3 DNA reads TGTGCCATCCCGCAGGGGCGAAACACCGGGGAGCTGTTTTTT. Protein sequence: CAIPQGRNTGELFF.

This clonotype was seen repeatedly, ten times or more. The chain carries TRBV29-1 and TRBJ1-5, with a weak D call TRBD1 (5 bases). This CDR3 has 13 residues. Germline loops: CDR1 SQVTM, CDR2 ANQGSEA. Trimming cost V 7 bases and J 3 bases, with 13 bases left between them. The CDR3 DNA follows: TGCAGCGCTGGGACGGACAACAATCAGCCCCAGCATTTT. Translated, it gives CSAGTDNNQPQHF.

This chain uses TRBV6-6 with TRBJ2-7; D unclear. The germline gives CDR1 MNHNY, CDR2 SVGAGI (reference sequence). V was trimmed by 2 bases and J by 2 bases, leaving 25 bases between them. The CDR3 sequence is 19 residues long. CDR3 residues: CASSYESLKTPLAPYEQYF. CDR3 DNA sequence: TGTGCCAGCAGTTACGAAAGCTTAAAAACGCCACTGGCCCCCTACGAGCAGTACTTC.

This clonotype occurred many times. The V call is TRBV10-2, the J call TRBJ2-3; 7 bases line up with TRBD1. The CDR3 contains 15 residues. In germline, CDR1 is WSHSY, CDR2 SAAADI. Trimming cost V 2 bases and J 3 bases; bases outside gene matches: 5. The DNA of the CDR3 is TGCGCCAGCAGTGAGACAGGGGTCTGGACAGATACGCAGTATTTT. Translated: CASSETGVWTDTQYF.